Listed here is a single T cell receptor beta chain. Generated by immunoSEQ multiplex PCR, the TCRdb table keeps only in-frame clones and is missing some. The sample lists over 120,000 clones, approximately 91% occurring once. This sample stems from a study of radiation and T cells in renal cell carcinoma. Per the germline V gene, CDR1 is MNHEY and CDR2 is SVGAGI. Trimming stripped 4 bases from V and 0 bases from J, with 8 bases between. The CDR3 spans 14 residues. The time point here: baseline pretreatment blood. Treatment described: 15 Gy SBRT to primary tumor, nephrectomy 4 weeks later. After SBRT, blood was collected at 2 and 4 weeks, plus baseline.

This clonotype was sampled from a woman aged 45-60 years with renal cell carcinoma. Sequencing used blood, obtained from a patient whose treatment included radiotherapy and nephrectomy. J is TRBJ2-3 and V is TRBV6-5, with D hard to call. The CDR3 coding sequence is TGTGCCAGCAGTTTGACGGTGAGCACAGATACGCAGTATTTT. This sequence encodes CASSLTVSTDTQYF.